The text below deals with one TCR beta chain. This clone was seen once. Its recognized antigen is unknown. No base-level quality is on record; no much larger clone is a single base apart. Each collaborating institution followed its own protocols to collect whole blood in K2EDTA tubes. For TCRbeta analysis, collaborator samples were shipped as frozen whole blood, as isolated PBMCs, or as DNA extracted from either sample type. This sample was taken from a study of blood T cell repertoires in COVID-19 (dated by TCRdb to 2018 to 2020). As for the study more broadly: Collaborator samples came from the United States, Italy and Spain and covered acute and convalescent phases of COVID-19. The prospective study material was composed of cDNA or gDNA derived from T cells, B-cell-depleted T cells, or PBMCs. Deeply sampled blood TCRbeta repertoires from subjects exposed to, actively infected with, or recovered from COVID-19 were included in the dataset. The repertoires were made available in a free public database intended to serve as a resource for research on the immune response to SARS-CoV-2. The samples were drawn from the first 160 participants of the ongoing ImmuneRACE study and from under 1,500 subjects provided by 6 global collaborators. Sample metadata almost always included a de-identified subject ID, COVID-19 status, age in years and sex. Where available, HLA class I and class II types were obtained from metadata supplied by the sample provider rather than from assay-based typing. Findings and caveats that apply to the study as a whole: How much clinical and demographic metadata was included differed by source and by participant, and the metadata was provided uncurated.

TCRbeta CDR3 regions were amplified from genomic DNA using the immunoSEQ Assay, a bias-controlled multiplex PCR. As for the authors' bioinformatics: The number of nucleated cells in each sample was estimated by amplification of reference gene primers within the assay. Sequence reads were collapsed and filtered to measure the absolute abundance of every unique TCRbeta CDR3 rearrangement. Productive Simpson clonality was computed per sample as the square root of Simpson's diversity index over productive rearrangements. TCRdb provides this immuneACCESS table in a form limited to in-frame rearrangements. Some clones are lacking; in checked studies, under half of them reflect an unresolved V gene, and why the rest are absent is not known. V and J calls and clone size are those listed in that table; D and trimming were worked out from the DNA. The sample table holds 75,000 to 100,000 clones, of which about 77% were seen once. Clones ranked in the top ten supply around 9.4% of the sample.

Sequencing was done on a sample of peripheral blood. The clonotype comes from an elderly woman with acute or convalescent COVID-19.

The DNA sequence reads TGTGCCAGCAGCTTGGGGGGGAAGGGGTCGCACTATGGCTACACCTTC. The resulting protein is CASSLGGKGSHYGYTF. The chain is encoded by TRBV7-8 joined to TRBJ1-2, with a tentative D gene TRBD1 over 5 matching bases. The CDR1 and CDR2 encoded by the germline V gene are SGHVS and FQNEAQ. Its CDR3 holds 16 amino acids, cysteine through phenylalanine. Kept here is only the CDR3 DNA, which spans 48 bases and is read in frame from base 1. The junction carries 17 bases between V and J, which are trimmed by 3 bases and 3 bases respectively.